This TCR beta chain was captured by sequencing in a study of blood T cells in healthy people across ages (dated by TCRdb to between 2015 and 2017). As for the study more broadly: Template switching captured roughly one uniquely barcoded TCR beta cDNA molecule per two T cells in model experiments. Age-related changes in TCR beta repertoire diversity were measured in the study by deep sequencing normalized with unique cDNA molecular identifiers. The donors were split into four age groups: young (average 16 years), middle-aged (roughly 39), aged (more than 55) and long-lived (roughly 86). Donors of different ages were randomly distributed across sequencing lanes to avoid experimental bias. Using the same blood draw, the study looked at two additional independent replicas of 1 million unique cDNA reads for two donors, one aged 18 to 30 and the other aged 80 or older. What the study reported, not specific to this receptor: Because the CMV infection status of the donors was unknown, age-related changes in expanded clonotypes may potentially have been confounded. Because profiling used bulk unsorted PBMCs, naive and antigen-experienced compartments could not be compared conclusively. Compared with the aged group, the long-lived group had more naive CD4+ T cells, fewer expanded clones and increased TCR diversity, suggesting age selection. A strong correlation was found between observed TCR beta diversity and the percentage of naive T cells measured by flow cytometry. Estimates of total diversity based on one million sequenced T cells were considered lower bounds and underestimates. As age increased, observed TCR beta diversity per million T cells dropped in a roughly linear way, and a significant reduction was already evident by age about 40.

A word on this clonotype: No cognate antigen has been identified for it. Base qualities are missing; no much larger clone stands one base away.

The junction shows trimming of 4 bases on V and 7 bases on J, plus 17 bases between the germline ends. CDR1 and CDR2, per the germline V gene (reference sequence), are DFQATT and SNEGSKA. Its CDR3 holds 15 amino acids, cysteine through phenylalanine. The entry retains the CDR3 DNA only, 45 bases that are in frame from base 1. Donors were under 40 systemically healthy Caucasian individuals from Russia aged roughly 6 to 95 years. About 9.6 milliliters of peripheral blood were collected from each donor into EDTA-treated Vacutainer tubes. Ficoll-Paque density-gradient centrifugation was used to isolate PBMCs, with at least 6.5 million per sample. Total RNA was extracted from PBMCs with Trizol reagent, with at least 5 micrograms obtained per sample. For every donor, flow cytometry on a PBMC aliquot measured the percentage of naive CD45RAhigh/CD27high T cells. The receptor library was made with 5' RACE. Sequencing took place on an Illumina HiSeq 2500. A second PCR of roughly 7 to 12 cycles was performed with a sample-barcoded 5' primer and a J-beta primer mix. A template-switch 5' adaptor carrying 12 random nucleotides introduced a unique molecular identifier onto each TCR beta cDNA molecule. Each sample yielded at least 2.5 million CDR3-containing paired-end reads. First-strand cDNA synthesis was performed from all RNA using the Mint cDNA synthesis kit, with priming by a TRBC-specific oligonucleotide. Following uracil-DNA glycosylase treatment, a first 18-cycle PCR with universal primers M1SS and BC2_uni_R was performed on all cDNA. Turning to the authors' computational methods: For normalization, 1 million high-quality reads were randomly selected from each sample, with every read carrying a distinct molecular identifier. Instead of being binned into consensus sequences, reads with shared molecular identifiers were discarded. MiTCR, with a Q25 quality threshold and the strictest error-elimination algorithm, was used for CDR3 identification, clonotype clustering and error correction. A nonparametric unseen species model using Euler transformation provided a lower-bound estimate of total TCR beta diversity. In-frame beta chains were kept once TCRdb had trimmed the public reads at Q25 with fastp and called clones with MiXCR. Entries are consolidated by CDR3 protein sequence, retaining the most common genes and DNA. These V and J calls are TCRdb output, not the study's own analysis. The sample table records some 1.6 million distinct CDR3 sequences; about 31% of these occur just once. Of the sample, 11% falls within the top ten clones.

The sequenced sample consisted of blood. The chain employs TRBV20-1 and TRBJ1-6, with no confident D gene call. This clonotype was obtained from a woman aged 25 to 39 in good health. The DNA is TGCAGTGCTATGACATACCGAAGGGCGAATTCACCCCTCCACTTT. It encodes CSAMTYRRANSPLHF.